Given below is one TCR beta chain in context. The antigen is not known. For each CDR3 protein, TCRdb gives one entry from its re-call of the 5' RACE reads, without DNA. This sample carries about 30,000 distinct CDR3 sequences, with approximately 60% going to the ten biggest clones. These data are taken from a study of T cells expressing NK-cell markers. Study-wide context: Beta-chain profiling covered CD3+CD56+NKG2C+, CD3+CD56+NKG2C- and CD3+CD56-NKG2C+ sorted subsets. HCMV seropositivity marked seven of the eight sequenced donors; one was seronegative. Study results and limitations: Roughly six of the donors carried dominant NKG2C+ clonotypes that took up roughly 1.0-8% of their CD8+ T cells.

This CDR3 contains 15 residues. Looked up from germline, CDR1 is SGHKS and CDR2 is YYEKEE (reference sequence). V and J are TRBV5-5 and TRBJ2-5; without DNA, the TCRdb call of TRBD2 cannot be checked. This sequence was found in a woman between 18 and 70 years old in good health. Input material: blood T cells: a sorted CD56 or NKG2C T cell subset, CD4+ or CD8+ T cells, or bulk PBMC T cells (not recorded which). CDR3 sequence: CASSKPGPAGETQYF.